This T cell receptor beta chain is from a study of identical twins. After removal of 6 bases from V and 10 bases from J, the junction contained 3 bases not matched to a gene. CDR1 and CDR2 from the germline V gene are SNHLY and FYNNEI. The CDR3 contains 11 residues. A universal primer binding site was introduced by template switching. The final cDNA contained unique molecular identifiers. TCRdb re-analysed the 5' RACE reads in MiXCR, keeping a single row per CDR3 protein. Among 550,000 to 700,000 distinct CDR3 sequences, approximately 10% were seen once, and the ten largest hold under 3%. On this clonotype itself: Its specificity is not known.

Each donor (without exception) was a healthy Caucasian. Findings and limits, study-wide: Potential partial confounding of zero-insertion analyses by invariant MAIT and iNKT cells was noted.

This sample also appeared in a second study, on yellow fever vaccine responses in identical twins.

The chain carries TRBV2 and TRBJ2-1, with 7 bases that match TRBD2. The TCR originated in a woman aged 18-29 years in good health. The specimen sequenced was PBMCs. The CDR3 loop is CASRPGGEQFF. The CDR3 coding sequence is TGTGCCAGCAGGCCCGGGGGGGAGCAGTTCTTC.